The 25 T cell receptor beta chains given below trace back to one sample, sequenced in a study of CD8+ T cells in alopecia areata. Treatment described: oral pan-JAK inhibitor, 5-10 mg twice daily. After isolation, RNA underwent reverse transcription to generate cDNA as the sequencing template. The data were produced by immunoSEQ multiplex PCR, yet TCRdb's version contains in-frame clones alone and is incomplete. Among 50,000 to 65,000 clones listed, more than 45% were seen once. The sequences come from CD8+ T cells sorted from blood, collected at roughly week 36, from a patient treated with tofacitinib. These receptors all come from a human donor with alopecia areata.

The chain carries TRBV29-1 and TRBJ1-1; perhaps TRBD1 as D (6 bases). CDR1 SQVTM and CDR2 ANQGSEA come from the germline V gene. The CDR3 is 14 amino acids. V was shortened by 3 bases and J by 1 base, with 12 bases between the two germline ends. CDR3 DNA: TGCAGCGTTGACCCCGGGACACCGAACACTGAAGCTTTCTTT. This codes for CSVDPGTPNTEAFF.

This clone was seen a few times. CDR3: CASSVVTSGEQFF. Written as DNA, the CDR3 is TGTGCCAGCAGCGTAGTGACTAGCGGAGAGCAGTTCTTC. The chain links TRBV9 to TRBJ2-1; TRBD2 matches at 9 bases. Germline loops: CDR1 SGDLS, CDR2 YYNGEE. The V gene end was trimmed by 0 bases and the J gene end by 10 bases; junction bases not matched to a gene: 2. The CDR3 is 13 amino acids.

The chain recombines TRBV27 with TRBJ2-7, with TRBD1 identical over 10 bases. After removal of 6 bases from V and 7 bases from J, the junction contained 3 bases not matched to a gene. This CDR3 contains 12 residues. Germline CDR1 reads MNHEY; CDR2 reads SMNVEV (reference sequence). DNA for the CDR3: TGTGCCAGCAGACGGACAGGGGGGGAGCAGTACTTC. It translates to CASRRTGGEQYF.

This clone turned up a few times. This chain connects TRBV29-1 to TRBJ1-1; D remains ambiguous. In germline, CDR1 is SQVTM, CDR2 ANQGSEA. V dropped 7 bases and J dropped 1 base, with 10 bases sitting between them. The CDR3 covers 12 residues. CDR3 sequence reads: CSALFQNTEAFF. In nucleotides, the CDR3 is TGCAGCGCCCTATTTCAGAACACTGAAGCTTTCTTT.

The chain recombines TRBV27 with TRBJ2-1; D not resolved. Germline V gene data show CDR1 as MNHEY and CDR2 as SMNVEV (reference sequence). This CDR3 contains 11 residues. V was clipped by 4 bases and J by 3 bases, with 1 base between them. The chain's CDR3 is CASSYYNEQFF. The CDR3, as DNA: TGTGCCAGCAGTTACTACAATGAGCAGTTCTTC.

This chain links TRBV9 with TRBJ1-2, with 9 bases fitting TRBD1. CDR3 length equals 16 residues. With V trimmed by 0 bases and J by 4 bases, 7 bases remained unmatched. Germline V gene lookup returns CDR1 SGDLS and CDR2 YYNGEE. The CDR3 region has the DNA TGTGCCAGCAGCGTAGGGGACAGGGACCTTGGCTATGGCTACACCTTC. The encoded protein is CASSVGDRDLGYGYTF.

The DNA for the CDR3 is TGTGCCACCACTAGCGGCGGGGAAATTGACGAGCAGTACTTC. Its protein product is CATTSGGEIDEQYF. This chain connects TRBV10-3 to TRBJ2-7; 8 bases are a match to TRBD2. V gave up 10 bases and J gave up 5 bases; unmatched junction bases: 13. Germline V gene sequence: CDR1 ENHRY, CDR2 SYGVKD. This CDR3 is 14 amino acids long.

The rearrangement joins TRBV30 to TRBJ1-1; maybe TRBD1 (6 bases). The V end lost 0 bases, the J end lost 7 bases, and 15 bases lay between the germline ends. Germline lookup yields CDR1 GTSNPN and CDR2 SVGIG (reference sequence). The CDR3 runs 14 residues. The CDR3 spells CAWSVMAGVDEAFF. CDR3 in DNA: TGTGCCTGGAGTGTAATGGCAGGGGTGGATGAAGCTTTCTTT.

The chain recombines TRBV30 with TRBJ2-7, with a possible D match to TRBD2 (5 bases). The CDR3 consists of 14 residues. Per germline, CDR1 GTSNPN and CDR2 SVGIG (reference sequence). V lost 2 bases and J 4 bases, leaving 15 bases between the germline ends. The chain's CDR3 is CAWSPLSGEYEQYF. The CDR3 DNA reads TGTGCCTGGAGTCCCCTAAGCGGAGAGTACGAGCAGTACTTC.

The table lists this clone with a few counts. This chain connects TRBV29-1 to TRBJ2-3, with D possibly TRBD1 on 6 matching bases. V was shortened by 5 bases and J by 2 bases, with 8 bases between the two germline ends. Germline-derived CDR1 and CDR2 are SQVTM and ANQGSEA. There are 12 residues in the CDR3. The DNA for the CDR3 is TGCAGCGTTCCAGGGGTCACAGATACGCAGTATTTT. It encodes CSVPGVTDTQYF.

The CDR3 protein is CASSVGQGVWDIQYF. The CDR3 nucleotides are TGTGCCAGCAGCGTAGGCCAGGGCGTTTGGGACATTCAGTACTTC. V gene TRBV9 combines with J gene TRBJ2-4, with D possibly matching TRBD1 (5 bases). Looked up from germline, CDR1 is SGDLS and CDR2 is YYNGEE. The CDR3 totals 15 residues. V lost 0 bases and J 8 bases, leaving 15 bases between the germline ends.

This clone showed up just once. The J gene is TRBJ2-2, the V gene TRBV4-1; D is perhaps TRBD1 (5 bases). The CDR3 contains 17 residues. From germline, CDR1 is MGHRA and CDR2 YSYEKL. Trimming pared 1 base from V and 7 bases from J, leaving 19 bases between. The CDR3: CASSQVLSRVIGGELFF. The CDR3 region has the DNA TGCGCCAGCAGCCAAGTCCTCTCCAGGGTTATTGGCGGGGAGCTGTTTTTT.

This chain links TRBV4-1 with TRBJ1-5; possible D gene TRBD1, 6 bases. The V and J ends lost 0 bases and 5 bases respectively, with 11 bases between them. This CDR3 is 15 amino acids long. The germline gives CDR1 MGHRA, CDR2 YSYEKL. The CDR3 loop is CASSQDVTGYQPQHF. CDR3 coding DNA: TGCGCCAGCAGCCAAGATGTTACAGGGTATCAGCCCCAGCATTTT.

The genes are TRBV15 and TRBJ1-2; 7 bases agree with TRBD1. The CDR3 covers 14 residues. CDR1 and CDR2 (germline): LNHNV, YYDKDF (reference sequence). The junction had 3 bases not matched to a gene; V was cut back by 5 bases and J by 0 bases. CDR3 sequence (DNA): TGTGCCACCAGCCGGACAGGCCCTAACTATGGCTACACCTTC. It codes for CATSRTGPNYGYTF.

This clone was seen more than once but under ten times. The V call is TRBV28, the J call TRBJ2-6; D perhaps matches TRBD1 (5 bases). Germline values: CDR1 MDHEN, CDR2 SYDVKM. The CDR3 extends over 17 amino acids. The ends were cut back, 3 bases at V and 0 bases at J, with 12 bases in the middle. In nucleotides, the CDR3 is TGTGCCAGCAGTTTTCCCGGACAACCCTCTGGGGCCAACGTCCTGACTTTC. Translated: CASSFPGQPSGANVLTF.

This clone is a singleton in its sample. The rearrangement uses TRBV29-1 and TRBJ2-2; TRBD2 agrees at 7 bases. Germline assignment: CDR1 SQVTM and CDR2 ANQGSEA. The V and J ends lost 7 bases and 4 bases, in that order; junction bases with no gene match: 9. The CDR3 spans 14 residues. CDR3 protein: CSAELGGSTGELFF. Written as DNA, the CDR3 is TGCAGCGCCGAGCTGGGGGGGAGCACCGGGGAGCTGTTTTTT.

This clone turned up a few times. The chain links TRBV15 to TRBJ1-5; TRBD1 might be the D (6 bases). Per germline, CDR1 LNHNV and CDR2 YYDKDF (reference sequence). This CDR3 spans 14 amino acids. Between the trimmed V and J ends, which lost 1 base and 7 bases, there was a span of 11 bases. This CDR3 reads CATSRAGHLQPQHF. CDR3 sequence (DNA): TGTGCCACCAGCAGAGCGGGACATTTGCAGCCCCAGCATTTT.

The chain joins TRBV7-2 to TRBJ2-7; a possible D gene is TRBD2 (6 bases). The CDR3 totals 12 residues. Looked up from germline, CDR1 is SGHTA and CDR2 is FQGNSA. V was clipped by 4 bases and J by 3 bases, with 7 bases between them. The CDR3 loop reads CASSWGGYEQYF. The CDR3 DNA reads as TGTGCCAGCAGCTGGGGAGGCTACGAGCAGTACTTC. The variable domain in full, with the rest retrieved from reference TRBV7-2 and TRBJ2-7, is GAGVSQSPSNKVTEKGKDVELRCDPISGHTALYWYRQSLGQGLEFLIYFQGNSAPDKSGLPSDRFSAERTGGSVSTLTIQRTQQEDSAVYLCASSWGGYEQYFGPGTRLTVT.

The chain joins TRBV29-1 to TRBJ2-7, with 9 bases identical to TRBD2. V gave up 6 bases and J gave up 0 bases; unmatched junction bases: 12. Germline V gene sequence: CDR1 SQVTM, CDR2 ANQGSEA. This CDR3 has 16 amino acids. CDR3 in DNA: TGCAGCGTGGGAACCGGGACTAGCCGATACTCCTACGAGCAGTACTTC. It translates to CSVGTGTSRYSYEQYF.

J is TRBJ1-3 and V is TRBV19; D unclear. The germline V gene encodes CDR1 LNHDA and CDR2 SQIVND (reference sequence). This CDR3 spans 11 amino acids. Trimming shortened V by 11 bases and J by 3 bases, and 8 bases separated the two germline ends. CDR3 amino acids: CAGGFGNTIYF. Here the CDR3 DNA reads TGTGCCGGCGGTTTTGGAAACACCATATATTTT. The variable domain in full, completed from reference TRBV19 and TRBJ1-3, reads DGGITQSPKYLFRKEGQNVTLSCEQNLNHDAMYWYRQDPGQGLRLIYYSQIVNDFQKGDIAEGYSVSREKKESFPLTVTSAQKNPTAFYLCAGGFGNTIYFGEGSWLTVV.

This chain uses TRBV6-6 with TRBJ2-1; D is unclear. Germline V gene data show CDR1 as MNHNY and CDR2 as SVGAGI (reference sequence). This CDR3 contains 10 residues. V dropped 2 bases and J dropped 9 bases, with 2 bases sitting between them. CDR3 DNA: TGTGCCAGCAGTTACGTTGAGCAGTTCTTC. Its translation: CASSYVEQFF.

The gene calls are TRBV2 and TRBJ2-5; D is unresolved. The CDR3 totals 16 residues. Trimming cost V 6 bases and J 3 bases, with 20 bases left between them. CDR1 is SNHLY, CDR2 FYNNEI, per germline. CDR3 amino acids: CASSELGMDPEETQYF. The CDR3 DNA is TGTGCCAGCAGCGAATTAGGCATGGATCCCGAAGAGACCCAGTACTTC. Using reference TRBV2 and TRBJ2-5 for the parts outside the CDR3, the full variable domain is EPEVTQTPSHQVTQMGQEVILRCVPISNHLYFYWYRQILGQKVEFLVSFYNNEISEKSEIFDDQFSVERPDGSNFTLKIRSTKLEDSAMYFCASSELGMDPEETQYFGPGTRLLVL.

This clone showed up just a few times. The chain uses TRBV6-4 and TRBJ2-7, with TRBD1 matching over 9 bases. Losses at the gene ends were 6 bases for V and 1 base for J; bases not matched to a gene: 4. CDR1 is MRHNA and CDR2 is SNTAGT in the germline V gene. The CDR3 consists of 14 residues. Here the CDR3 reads CASSPGTGSYEQYF. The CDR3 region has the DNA TGTGCCAGCAGCCCCGGGACAGGGTCCTACGAGCAGTACTTC.

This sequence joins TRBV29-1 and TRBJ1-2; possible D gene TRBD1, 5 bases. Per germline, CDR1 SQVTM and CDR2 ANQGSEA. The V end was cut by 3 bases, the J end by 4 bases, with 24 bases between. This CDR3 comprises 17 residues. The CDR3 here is CSVDDDYRGREAYGYTF. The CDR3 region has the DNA TGCAGCGTTGACGACGATTATCGGGGCCGGGAGGCCTATGGCTACACCTTC.

The CDR3 protein is CASSEAREFDEQYF. For the CDR3, the DNA is TGTGCCAGCAGTGAAGCGCGGGAGTTTGACGAGCAGTACTTC. The V call is TRBV2, the J call TRBJ2-7, with 7 bases identical to TRBD2. This CDR3 contains 14 residues. The V gene's germline CDR1 is SNHLY and CDR2 FYNNEI. V dropped 0 bases and J dropped 5; count of bases not matched to a gene: 4.